The 11 T cell receptor beta chains below come from one sample, sequenced in a study of blood T cell repertoires in COVID-19. Generated by immunoSEQ multiplex PCR, the TCRdb table keeps only in-frame clones and is missing some. The repertoire holds approximately 170,000 clones, with nearly 90% as singletons. Source material: peripheral blood. The receptor source for this set is a man in his late teens or twenties who had recovered from COVID-19.

The chain uses TRBV6-6 and TRBJ2-7; TRBD2 matches at 8 bases. CDR3 length: 14 residues. The ends lost 1 base at V and 2 bases at J; junction bases unmatched: 1. Germline lookup yields CDR1 MNHNY and CDR2 SVGAGI (reference sequence). In DNA, the CDR3 is TGTGCCAGCAGTTACTTACTAGCGGCCTACGAGCAGTACTTC. Translation: CASSYLLAAYEQYF.

The chain is built from TRBV6-1 and TRBJ2-3; 11 bases match TRBD2. Germline V gene sequence: CDR1 MNHNS, CDR2 SASEGT. Trimming took 4 bases from V and 0 from J; bases not matched to a gene: 3. CDR3 length equals 16 residues. The CDR3 DNA is TGTGCCAGCAGTGGCCGACTAGCGGGGAGCACAGATACGCAGTATTTT. It translates to CASSGRLAGSTDTQYF.

The chain carries TRBV2 and TRBJ2-7; D call uncertain. Looked up from germline, CDR1 is SNHLY and CDR2 is FYNNEI. Trimming took 4 bases from V and 5 from J, leaving 12 bases between them. The CDR3 runs to 13 residues. As DNA, the CDR3 is TGTGCCAGCAGTGTTGAGAGGCTGGACGAGCAGTACTTC. It codes for CASSVERLDEQYF.

This clone was picked up one time. This chain uses TRBV7-9 with TRBJ2-3; possible D gene TRBD1, 6 bases. CDR1 and CDR2 from the germline V gene are SEHNR and FQNEAQ (reference sequence). V lost 5 bases to trimming and J lost 2 bases, with 20 bases between them. The CDR3 extends over 17 amino acids. CDR3 loop: CASSQHQGQFDTDTQYF. The CDR3 DNA follows: TGTGCCAGCAGCCAACATCAGGGGCAATTCGACACAGATACGCAGTATTTT.

The V call is TRBV4-3, the J call TRBJ1-3; 8 bases agree with TRBD1. The CDR3 extends over 15 amino acids. Losses at the gene ends were 8 bases for V and 4 bases for J; bases not matched to a gene: 10. Germline V gives CDR1 LGHNA, CDR2 YSLEER. CDR3 in amino acids: CASGDSTGVGNTIYF. The CDR3 nucleotides are TGCGCCAGCGGCGATTCGACAGGGGTAGGAAACACCATATATTTT.

This clone was counted once. V usage is TRBV21-1 and J usage is TRBJ2-5; the D call of TRBD2 is as the table states it, not checked on the DNA. TRBV21-1 is a known pseudogene. The CDR3 extends over 18 amino acids. CDR3 protein: CASSKYPFGGGPGETQYF. The CDR3 DNA follows: TGTGCCAGCAGCAAATACCCTTTCGGCGGGGGGCCGGGAGAGACCCAGTACTTC.

CDR3 in amino acids: CASSLALQGSINEKLFF. In nucleotides, the CDR3 is TGCGCCAGCAGCTTGGCACTACAGGGGTCGATCAATGAAAAACTGTTTTTT. The V call is TRBV5-1, the J call TRBJ1-4; 7 bases map to TRBD1. Per germline, CDR1 SGHRS and CDR2 YFSETQ. Trimming at V came to 0 bases and at J to 5 bases, leaving 10 bases not matched to a gene. The CDR3 sequence is 17 residues long.

The chain combines TRBV18 with TRBJ2-5; D uncertain. Germline V gene sequence: CDR1 KGHSH, CDR2 LQKENI. V was pared by 0 bases and J by 4 bases, with 12 bases between. This CDR3 has 15 residues. The CDR3 loop reads CASSPPVISRETQYF. CDR3 in DNA: TGTGCCAGCTCACCACCGGTGATTAGTCGAGAGACCCAGTACTTC.

The chain has TRBV3-1 (or the pseudogene TRBV3-2) and TRBJ2-7, with 7 bases fitting TRBD1. From germline, CDR1 is LGHDT and CDR2 YNNKEL (reference sequence). CDR3 size: 12 residues. Trimming cost V 5 bases and J 5 bases; bases outside gene matches: 3. The CDR3 DNA sequence: TGTGCCAGCAGCTTACAGGGGAACGAGCAGTACTTC. It codes for CASSLQGNEQYF.

This rearrangement joins TRBV5-4 to TRBJ2-7, with 12 positions matching TRBD1. Germline V gene data show CDR1 as SGHNT and CDR2 as YYREEE (reference sequence). The CDR3 loop spans 15 amino acids. J lost 6 bases, V lost 5 bases, and 9 bases had no gene match. CDR3 nucleotide sequence: TGTGCCAGCAGTCACAGGGGACAGGGGGCCGGCGAGCAGTACTTC. Translated, it gives CASSHRGQGAGEQYF.

This clone has only one observation. This could be a read error, since a much larger clone is one nucleotide away. Other DNA sequences in the sample encode the same CDR3. This chain connects TRBV7-2 to TRBJ2-1, with 14 bases matching TRBD2. J was trimmed by 5 bases and V by 4 bases; bases with no gene match: 1. The CDR3 extends over 15 amino acids. Germline V gene data show CDR1 as SGHTA and CDR2 as FQGNSA. The CDR3 DNA reads TGTGCCAGCAGCTCGGGACTAGCGGGAGACAATGAGCAGTTCTTC. Translation gives CASSSGLAGDNEQFF.